This T cell receptor (beta chain) was recorded in a study of OX40 agonist ivuxolimab in advanced cancers. Turning to the study itself: An agonistic anti-OX40 (CD134) antibody, ivuxolimab, was used to treat the patients. Whole-study findings and limits: Relative to CD4+, CD8+ T cells held more expanded clones on average.

CDR1 is MGHRA and CDR2 is YSYEKL in the germline V gene. The V gene lost 0 bases and the J gene lost 4 bases, with 9 bases spanning the gap. The length of the CDR3 is 14 residues. Note on this clone: Antigen unknown.

Sequencing was performed with immunoSEQ multiplex PCR; in TCRdb, only in-frame clones are kept and a portion is missing. The table lists tens of thousands of clones, about 95% of them singletons, with around 10% in the top ten. This clonotype originated in an adult with an advanced solid tumor such as melanoma, head and neck, liver or kidney cancer. Sample: CD4+ or CD8+ T cells sorted from blood, taken in a trial of the OX40 agonist ivuxolimab. The gene calls are TRBV4-1 and TRBJ1-1; D is uncertain. The CDR3 nucleotides read TGCGCCAGCAGCCAAGACGATTGGAGCACTGAAGCTTTCTTT. This gives the protein CASSQDDWSTEAFF.